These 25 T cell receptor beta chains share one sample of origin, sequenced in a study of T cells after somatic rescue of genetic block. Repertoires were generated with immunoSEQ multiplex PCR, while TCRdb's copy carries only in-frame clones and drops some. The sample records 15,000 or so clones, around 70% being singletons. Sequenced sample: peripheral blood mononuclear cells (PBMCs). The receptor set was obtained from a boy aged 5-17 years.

CDR3 in DNA: TGTGCCAGCAGCTTCAGGGCCGCGGGGGACACAGATACGCAGTATTTT. Translating gives CASSFRAAGDTDTQYF. V gene TRBV7-9 combines with J gene TRBJ2-3; 7 bases are a match to TRBD2. Germline V CDR1 and CDR2: SEHNR, FQNEAQ (reference sequence). The CDR3 runs 16 residues. The J segment lost 2 bases and the V segment lost 3 bases, leaving 8 bases of the junction unmatched.

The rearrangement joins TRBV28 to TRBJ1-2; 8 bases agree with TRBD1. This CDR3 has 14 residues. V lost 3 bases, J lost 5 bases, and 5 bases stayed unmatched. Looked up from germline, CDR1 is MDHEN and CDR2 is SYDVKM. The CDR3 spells CASSFWTGRYGYTF. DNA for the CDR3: TGTGCCAGCAGTTTTTGGACAGGGCGGTATGGCTACACCTTC.

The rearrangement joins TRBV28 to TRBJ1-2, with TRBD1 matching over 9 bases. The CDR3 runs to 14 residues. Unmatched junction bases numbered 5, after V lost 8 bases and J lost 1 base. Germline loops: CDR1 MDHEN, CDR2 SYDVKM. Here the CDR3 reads CASAWGQGNYGYTF. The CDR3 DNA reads TGTGCCAGCGCTTGGGGACAGGGTAACTATGGCTACACCTTC.

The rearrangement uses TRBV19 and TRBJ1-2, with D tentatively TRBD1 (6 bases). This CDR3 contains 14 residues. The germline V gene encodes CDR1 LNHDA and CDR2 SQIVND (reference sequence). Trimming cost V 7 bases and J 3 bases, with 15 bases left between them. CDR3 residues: CASTPAGADYGYTF. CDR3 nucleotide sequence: TGTGCCAGTACCCCCGCAGGGGCAGACTATGGCTACACCTTC.

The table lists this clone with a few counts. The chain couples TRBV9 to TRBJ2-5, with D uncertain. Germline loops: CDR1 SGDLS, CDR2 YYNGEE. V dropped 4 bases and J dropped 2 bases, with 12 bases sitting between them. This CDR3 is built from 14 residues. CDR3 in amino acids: CASSPQMQQETQYF. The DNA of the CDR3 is TGTGCCAGCAGCCCCCAAATGCAGCAAGAGACCCAGTACTTC.

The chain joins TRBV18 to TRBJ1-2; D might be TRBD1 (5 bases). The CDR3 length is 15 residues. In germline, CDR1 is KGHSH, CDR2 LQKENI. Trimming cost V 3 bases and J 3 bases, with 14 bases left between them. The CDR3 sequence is CASSPGQAAYYGYTF. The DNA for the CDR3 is TGTGCCAGCTCACCGGGGCAGGCGGCTTACTATGGCTACACCTTC.

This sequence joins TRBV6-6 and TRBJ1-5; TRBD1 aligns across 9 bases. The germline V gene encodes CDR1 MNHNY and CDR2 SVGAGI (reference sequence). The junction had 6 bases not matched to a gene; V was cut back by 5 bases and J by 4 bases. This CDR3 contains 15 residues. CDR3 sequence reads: CASSPTGGLNQPQHF. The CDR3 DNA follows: TGTGCCAGCAGTCCTACAGGGGGCCTTAATCAGCCCCAGCATTTT.

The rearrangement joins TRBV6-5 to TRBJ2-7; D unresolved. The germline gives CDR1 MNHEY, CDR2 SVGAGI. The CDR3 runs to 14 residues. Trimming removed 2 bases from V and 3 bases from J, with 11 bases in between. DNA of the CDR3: TGTGCCAGCAGTTACGGTCTCCCCGACTACGAGCAGTACTTC. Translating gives CASSYGLPDYEQYF.

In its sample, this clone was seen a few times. The CDR3 DNA follows: TGTGCCAGCTCCGGGACAGGGGGCATCGGGGAGCTGTTTTTT. This codes for CASSGTGGIGELFF. The rearrangement links TRBV19 to TRBJ2-2, with TRBD1 matching 12 bases. Per germline, CDR1 LNHDA and CDR2 SQIVND (reference sequence). This CDR3 has 14 residues. V shed 9 bases, J shed 7 bases, and the junction held 6 bases outside the gene matches.

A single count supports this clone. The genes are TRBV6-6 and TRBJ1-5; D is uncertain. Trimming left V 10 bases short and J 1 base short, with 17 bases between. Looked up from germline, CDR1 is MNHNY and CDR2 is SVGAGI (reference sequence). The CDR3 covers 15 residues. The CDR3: CATADPGLSNQPQHF. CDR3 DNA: TGTGCCACAGCAGACCCCGGTTTGAGCAATCAGCCCCAGCATTTT.

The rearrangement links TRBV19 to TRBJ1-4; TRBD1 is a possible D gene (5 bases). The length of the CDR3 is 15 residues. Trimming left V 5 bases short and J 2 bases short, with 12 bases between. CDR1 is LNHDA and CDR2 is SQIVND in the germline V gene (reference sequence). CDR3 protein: CASSPQGLTNEKLFF. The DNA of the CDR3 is TGTGCCAGTAGTCCCCAGGGACTGACTAATGAAAAACTGTTTTTT.

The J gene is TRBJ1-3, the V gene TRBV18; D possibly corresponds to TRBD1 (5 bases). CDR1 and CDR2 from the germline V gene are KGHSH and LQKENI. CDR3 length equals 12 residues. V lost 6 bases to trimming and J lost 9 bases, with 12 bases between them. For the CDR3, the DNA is TGTGCCAGCTCGGCCCTCGGGGGCACCATATATTTT. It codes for CASSALGGTIYF. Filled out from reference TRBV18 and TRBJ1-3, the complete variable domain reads NAGVMQNPRHLVRRRGQEARLRCSPMKGHSHVYWYRQLPEEGLKFMVYLQKENIIDESGMPKERFSAEFPKEGPSILRIQQVVRGDSAAYFCASSALGGTIYFGEGSWLTVV.

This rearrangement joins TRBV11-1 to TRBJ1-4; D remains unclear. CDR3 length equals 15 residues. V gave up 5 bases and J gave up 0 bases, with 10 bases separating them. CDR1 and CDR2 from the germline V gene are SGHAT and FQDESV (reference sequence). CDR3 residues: CASSETGSTNEKLFF. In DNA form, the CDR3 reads TGTGCCAGCAGCGAAACGGGGTCAACTAATGAAAAACTGTTTTTT.

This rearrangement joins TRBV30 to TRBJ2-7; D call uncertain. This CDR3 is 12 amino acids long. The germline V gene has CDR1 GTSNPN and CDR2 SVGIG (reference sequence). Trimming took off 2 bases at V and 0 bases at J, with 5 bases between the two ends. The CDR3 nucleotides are TGTGCCTGGAGTAAAGACTCCTACGAGCAGTACTTC. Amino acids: CAWSKDSYEQYF.

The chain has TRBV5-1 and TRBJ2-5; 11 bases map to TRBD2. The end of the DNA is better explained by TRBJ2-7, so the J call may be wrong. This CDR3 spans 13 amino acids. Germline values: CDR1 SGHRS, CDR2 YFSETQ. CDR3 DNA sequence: TGCGCCAGCGTAGCGGGAGGGAGGAACGAGCAGTACTTC. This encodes CASVAGGRNEQYF.

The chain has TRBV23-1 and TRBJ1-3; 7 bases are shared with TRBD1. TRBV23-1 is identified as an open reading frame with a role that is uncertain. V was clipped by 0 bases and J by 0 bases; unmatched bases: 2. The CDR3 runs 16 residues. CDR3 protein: CASSQSTGNSGNTIYF. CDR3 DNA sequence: TGCGCCAGCAGTCAATCGACAGGGAACTCTGGAAACACCATATATTTT.

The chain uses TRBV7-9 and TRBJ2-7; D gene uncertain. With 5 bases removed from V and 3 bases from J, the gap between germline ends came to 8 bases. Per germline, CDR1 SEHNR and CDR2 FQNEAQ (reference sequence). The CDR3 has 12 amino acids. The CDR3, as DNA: TGTGCCAGCAGCCAAAAACTCTACGAGCAGTACTTC. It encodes CASSQKLYEQYF.

The DNA of the CDR3 is TGCGCCAGCAGCTCTAGGGGACTAGCGGAGGTTAATGAGCAGTTCTTC. Its protein product is CASSSRGLAEVNEQFF. The chain combines TRBV10-2 with TRBJ2-1; 11 bases are a match to TRBD2. Germline CDR1 and CDR2: WSHSY and SAAADI. The CDR3 runs 16 residues. V trimming: 6 bases; J trimming: 7 bases; junction bases outside the gene matches: 11.

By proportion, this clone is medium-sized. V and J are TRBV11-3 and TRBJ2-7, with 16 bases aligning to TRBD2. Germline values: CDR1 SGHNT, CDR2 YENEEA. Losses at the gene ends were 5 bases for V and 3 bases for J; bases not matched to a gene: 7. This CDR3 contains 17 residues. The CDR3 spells CASSTGLAGGVGYEQYF. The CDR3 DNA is TGTGCCAGCAGCACGGGACTAGCGGGAGGGGTGGGCTACGAGCAGTACTTC.

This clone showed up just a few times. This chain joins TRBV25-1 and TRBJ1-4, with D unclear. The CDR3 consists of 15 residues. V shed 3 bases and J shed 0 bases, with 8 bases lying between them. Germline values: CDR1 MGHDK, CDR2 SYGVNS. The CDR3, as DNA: TGTGCCAGCAGTGACATGACGGCAACTAATGAAAAACTGTTTTTT. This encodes CASSDMTATNEKLFF.

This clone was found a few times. In nucleotides, the CDR3 is TGTGCCAGCAGGATGACAGGGAGGTACGAGCAGTACTTC. This codes for CASRMTGRYEQYF. V is TRBV27 and J is TRBJ2-7; a possible D gene is TRBD1 (7 bases). Germline lookup yields CDR1 MNHEY and CDR2 SMNVEV (reference sequence). CDR3 length equals 13 residues. V shed 6 bases and J shed 4 bases, with 13 bases lying between them.

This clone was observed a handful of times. CDR3 in DNA: TGTGCCAGTAGTATAACGCACACTGAAGCTTTCTTT. It is translated as CASSITHTEAFF. The chain uses TRBV19 and TRBJ1-1; D is ambiguous. The CDR3 consists of 12 residues. V lost 2 bases and J lost 3, with 4 bases in between. Germline-derived CDR1 and CDR2 are LNHDA and SQIVND (reference sequence).

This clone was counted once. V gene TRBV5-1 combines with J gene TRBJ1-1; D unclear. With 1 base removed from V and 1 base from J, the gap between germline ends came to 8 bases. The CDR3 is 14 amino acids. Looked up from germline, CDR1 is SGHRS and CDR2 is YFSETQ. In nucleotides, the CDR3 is TGCGCCAGCAGCTTGTCCTCAGGGAACACTGAAGCTTTCTTT. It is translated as CASSLSSGNTEAFF.

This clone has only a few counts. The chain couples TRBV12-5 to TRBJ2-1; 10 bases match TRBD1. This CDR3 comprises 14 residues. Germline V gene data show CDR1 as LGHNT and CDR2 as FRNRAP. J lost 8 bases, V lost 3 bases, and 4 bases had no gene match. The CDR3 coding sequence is TGTGCTAGTGGTTTCTATGGGACAGGGGATGAGCAGTTCTTC. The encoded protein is CASGFYGTGDEQFF.

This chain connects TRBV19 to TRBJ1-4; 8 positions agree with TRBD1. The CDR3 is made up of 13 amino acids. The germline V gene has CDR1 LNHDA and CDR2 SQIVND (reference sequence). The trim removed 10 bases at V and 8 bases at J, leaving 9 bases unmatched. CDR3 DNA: TGTGCCACCTCAGGGGGCGCAAGGGAAAAACTGTTTTTT. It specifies CATSGGAREKLFF.